This passage covers 32 T cell receptor beta chains from one sample sequenced in a study of tumor-infiltrating lymphocytes in primary liver carcinoma (dated by TCRdb to about 2017). Instrument on record: Illumina HiSeq 2500. Starting from approximately 500 ng total RNA, TCRbeta-specific cDNA was produced by reverse transcription with a constant-region primer and ProtoScript II reverse transcriptase. The TCRbeta libraries were prepared through three rounds of nested multiplex PCR following a slightly modified ARM-PCR procedure. Each of the first two PCR rounds ran for 9 to 10 cycles using multiplex TRBV1-TRBV30 forward primers together with a Cbeta reverse primer. The public sequencing data were trimmed at Q25 with fastp and processed into clonotypes with MiXCR by TCRdb, which kept only in-frame beta chains. When rows share a CDR3 protein, they turn into one entry using the most common DNA and genes. This sample lists around 190,000 distinct CDR3 sequences; around four fifths were detected once. The top ten constitute approximately 18% of the sample.

Total RNA and DNA were co-extracted without cell sorting from 20-30 mg of bulk tissue using the AllPrep DNA/RNA mini kit. Sample: tumor tissue from primary liver carcinoma. Source of these receptors: a man in his forties with primary liver carcinoma and hepatitis B virus infection.

This clonotype was counted at least ten times. The V gene is TRBV12-3 or TRBV12-4, the J gene TRBJ1-5; D may be TRBD1 (6 bases). This CDR3 region has 16 residues. The ends were cut back, 5 bases at V and 5 bases at J, with 19 bases in the middle. The CDR3 loop is CASSRSRDTYHQPQHF. The CDR3 DNA is TGTGCCAGCAGTCGAAGCCGGGACACTTATCATCAGCCCCAGCATTTT.

The rearrangement joins TRBV11-2 to TRBJ2-5; no clear D. V lost 2 bases and J lost 5, with 15 bases in between. The CDR3 covers 15 residues. The germline CDR1 and CDR2 sequences are SGHAT and FQNNGV. This CDR3 is CASSLTLHERETQYF. In nucleotides, the CDR3 is TGTGCCAGCAGCTTAACCCTCCATGAGAGGGAGACCCAGTACTTC.

With respect to this clonotype: Mismatch with germline at one junction end may stem from a read error. The chain recombines TRBV6-6 with TRBJ2-1; D is ambiguous. This CDR3 contains 14 residues. Germline lookup yields CDR1 MNHNY and CDR2 SVGAGI (reference sequence). The CDR3 region is CASSYGMVDNKQFF. CDR3 DNA: TGTGCCAGCAGTTACGGGATGGTAGACAATAAGCAGTTCTTC.

In the case of this clonotype: One junction end disagrees with the germline gene, perhaps due to a read error. CDR3: CASCQAAIVRTGETQYF. DNA of the CDR3: TGCGCCAGCTGCCAAGCGGCTATCGTGAGGACTGGTGAGACCCAGTACTTC. The rearrangement uses TRBV4-3 and TRBJ2-5, with D possibly matching TRBD2 (5 bases). The CDR3 spans 17 residues. CDR1 LGHNA and CDR2 YSLEER come from the germline V gene.

The table lists this clonotype with a few counts. A much larger clone sits a single nucleotide away, making a read error possible. This rearrangement joins TRBV2 to TRBJ1-1; D not certain. V dropped 7 bases and J dropped 8 bases, with 11 bases sitting between them. The germline gives CDR1 SNHLY, CDR2 FYNNEI. The CDR3 extends over 11 amino acids. The CDR3 region is CASTSRAEAFF. The CDR3 DNA is TGTGCCAGCACCAGCCGGGCAGAAGCTTTCTTT.

Turning to this clonotype: A much larger clone lies one base from this, so it may be a read error. The chain carries TRBV14 and TRBJ2-6; D is ambiguous. The length of the CDR3 is 13 residues. The germline V gene encodes CDR1 SGHDN and CDR2 FVKESK. This CDR3 is CVSSLSRANVLTF. The CDR3 bases are TGTGTCAGCAGTCTGAGTAGAGCCAACGTCCTGACTTTC.

Comments on this clonotype: At one of its ends the junction is not consistent with the germline gene, which may arise from a read error. The chain uses TRBV5-6 and TRBJ2-7; D gene unclear. The CDR3 contains 14 residues. Per the germline V gene, CDR1 is SGHDT and CDR2 is YYEEEE. Written as DNA, the CDR3 is TGTGCCTGCAGCTTCCCCGGGCTCGCCTACCAGCAGTACTTC. Residues: CACSFPGLAYQQYF.

This chain uses TRBV4-2 with TRBJ2-7; D ambiguous. Germline CDR1 reads LGHNA; CDR2 reads YNFKEQ. Trimming removed 0 bases at V and 13 bases at J, with 13 bases between. This CDR3 contains 12 residues. The CDR3 bases are TGTGCCAGCAGCCAAGAGGCCCATGATCATTACTTC. Residues: CASSQEAHDHYF.

In regard to this clonotype: One end of the junction varies from germline; a read error may be responsible. The chain carries TRBV12-3 or TRBV12-4 and TRBJ2-3, with 13 bases matching TRBD2. CDR3 length: 16 residues. CDR3 nucleotides: TGTGCCACCAGCCGTCGGACTAGCGGGAGCACAGATACGCAGTGTTTT. Its translation: CATSRRTSGSTDTQCF.

Turning to this clonotype: A much bigger clone sits one base away, suggesting this may be a read error. V and J are TRBV6-2 or TRBV6-3 and TRBJ2-6, with 7 bases fitting TRBD2. CDR3 length: 18 residues. CDR1 and CDR2 from the germline V gene are MNHEY and SVGEGT. CDR3 residues: CASSYEGGSGSGANALTF. CDR3 coding DNA: TGTGCCAGCAGTTACGAAGGCGGGAGTGGGTCTGGGGCCAACGCCCTGACTTTC.

Remarks on this clonotype: Without the conserved terminal phenylalanine or tryptophan, this CDR3 likely stems from a read error. The rearrangement joins TRBV5-4 to TRBJ2-7; no firm D call. Germline CDR1 SGHNT, CDR2 YYREEE (reference sequence). The CDR3 is 14 residues long. The CDR3 spells CTSSLAGFSYEQYY. The CDR3 bases are TGTACCAGCAGCTTGGCCGGTTTCTCCTACGAGCAGTACTAC.

Details on this clonotype: Germline is not matched at one junction end, which may reflect a read error. The V call is TRBV4-1, the J call TRBJ2-3; 9 bases line up with TRBD2. Germline-derived CDR1 and CDR2 are MGHRA and YSYEKL. This CDR3 is built from 16 residues. The CDR3 nucleotides read TGCGCCAGCAGCCAAAATCCGGGTAGCGGGAGTAATACACAGTATTTC. Translated: CASSQNPGSGSNTQYF.

Notes on this clonotype: Germline and junction disagree at one end, which may indicate a read error. V gene TRBV6-1 combines with J gene TRBJ2-1; D remains ambiguous. CDR1 and CDR2 (germline): MNHNS, SASEGT. There are 14 residues in the CDR3. CDR3 sequence (DNA): TGTGCCAGCATCCCACAACCGGCGTTCGGTGAGCAGTCCTTC. This codes for CASIPQPAFGEQSF.

This clonotype was observed once. One junction end disagrees with the germline gene, perhaps due to a read error. V gene TRBV29-1 combines with J gene TRBJ2-7; weak D call: TRBD1 (5 bases). The germline V gene encodes CDR1 SQVTM and CDR2 ANQGSEA. This CDR3 has 16 residues. The CDR3: CSAMTYGTGSPYEQYF. CDR3 bases: TGCAGCGCCATGACATATGGCACAGGCAGTCCCTACGAGCAATACTTC.

Remarks on this clonotype: An end of the junction differs from the germline gene, which may be a read error. CDR3 loop: CACSYSVQGHSPLHF. In nucleotides, the CDR3 is TGTGCCTGCAGTTACTCAGTCCAGGGTCATTCACCCCTCCACTTT. The chain has TRBV6-5 and TRBJ1-6; perhaps TRBD1 as D (5 bases). Germline V CDR1 and CDR2: MNHEY, SVGAGI. CDR3 length equals 15 residues.

In regard to this clonotype: Mismatch with germline at one junction end may stem from a read error. V and J are TRBV5-4 and TRBJ2-5; D is ambiguous. The CDR3 has 13 residues. The germline V gene has CDR1 SGHNT and CDR2 YYREEE (reference sequence). The CDR3 nucleotides read TGTGCCAGCAGCCCGACCAGCGTAGAGACCCACTACTTC. This gives the protein CASSPTSVETHYF.

V gene TRBV5-8 combines with J gene TRBJ2-1; a possible D gene is TRBD2 (6 bases). The CDR3 consists of 15 residues. Trimming stripped 7 bases from V and 6 bases from J, with 20 bases between. Per germline, CDR1 SGHTS and CDR2 YDEGEE. CDR3 in amino acids: CASCPSVMGGNEQFF. The CDR3 DNA reads TGTGCCAGCTGCCCCTCAGTAATGGGAGGCAATGAGCAGTTCTTC.

The chain joins TRBV5-1 to TRBJ2-1; TRBD2 matches at 13 bases. The CDR3 is 15 amino acids. Trimming took 1 base from V and 8 from J; bases not matched to a gene: 3. The germline CDR1 and CDR2 sequences are SGHRS and YFSETQ. CDR3 in DNA: TGCGCCAGCAGCTTGACTAGCGGGAGGGCCCATGAGCAGTTCTTC. It translates to CASSLTSGRAHEQFF.

Notes on this clonotype: Likely a read error: the CDR3 ends without its conserved phenylalanine or tryptophan. This chain uses TRBV29-1 with TRBJ2-7; 7 positions agree with TRBD1. The J call may be mistaken, given a closer DNA end match to TRBJ2-1. Germline V gene sequence: CDR1 SQVTM, CDR2 ANQGSEA. This CDR3 has 13 residues. CDR3 in amino acids: CSAWTGPSYEQFI. The DNA of the CDR3 is TGCAGCGCCTGGACAGGTCCTTCCTACGAGCAGTTCATC.

The table lists this clonotype with a count of one. Just one base apart from a much larger clone, this may be a read error. The V call is TRBV29-1, the J call TRBJ2-7; TRBD2 might be the D (5 bases). The CDR3 covers 13 residues. The germline gives CDR1 SQVTM, CDR2 ANQGSEA. V dropped 6 bases and J dropped 6 bases, with 18 bases sitting between them. The CDR3 region has the DNA TGCAGCGTCCGTGTGCTAGCTAATCCCGAGCAGTACTTC. This sequence encodes CSVRVLANPEQYF.

V is TRBV4-3 and J is TRBJ1-6; 10 positions agree with TRBD1. V shed 9 bases and J 17 bases; nucleotides not matched to a gene: 22. The CDR3 runs 16 residues. Germline loops: CDR1 LGHNA, CDR2 YSLEER. The CDR3 DNA reads as TGCGCCAGTAGCTCCTGGGACAGGGGAAGGAATTCACCAATCCACTTT. Amino acid sequence: CASSSWDRGRNSPIHF.

For this clonotype: The conserved closing phenylalanine or tryptophan is absent in this CDR3, likely reflecting a read error. The rearrangement links TRBV6-1 to TRBJ2-5, with 7 bases fitting TRBD2. V was pared by 8 bases and J by 2 bases, with 8 bases of the junction left unmatched. CDR1 MNHNS and CDR2 SASEGT come from the germline V gene. The CDR3 totals 14 residues. CDR3 residues: CASGIGLVQETQYL. CDR3 in DNA: TGTGCCAGCGGTATAGGACTAGTTCAAGAGACCCAGTACTTA.

To note about this clonotype: The germline gene is not matched at one end of the junction; a read error may be the cause. The chain carries TRBV11-1 and TRBJ2-1; D ambiguous. The CDR3 is 15 amino acids. Looked up from germline, CDR1 is SGHAT and CDR2 is FQDESV (reference sequence). CDR3 DNA: TGTGCCGGCAGCTTACACCAGAACTCCTACAATGAGCAGTTCTTC. Protein: CAGSLHQNSYNEQFF. The complete variable domain, with remaining parts taken from reference TRBV11-1 and TRBJ2-1, reads EAEVAQSPRYKITEKSQAVAFWCDPISGHATLYWYRQILGQGPELLVQFQDESVVDDSQLPKDRFSAERLKGVDSTLKIQPAELGDSAMYLCAGSLHQNSYNEQFFGPGTRLTVL.

A few counts support this clonotype. V usage is TRBV13 and J usage is TRBJ2-7; D is undetermined. The germline V and J ends were trimmed by 10 bases and 1 base, with 14 bases remaining between them. Looked up from germline, CDR1 is PRHDT and CDR2 is FYEKMQ (reference sequence). This CDR3 spans 13 amino acids. CDR3 nucleotide sequence: TGTGCCAATAGCCTAGGGTCATCCTACGAGCAGTACTTC. Protein sequence: CANSLGSSYEQYF.

The CDR3 loop is CASTRGNSIYEQYF. In DNA form, the CDR3 reads TGTGCCAGCACCCGTGGGAATTCCATCTACGAGCAGTACTTC. The rearrangement uses TRBV11-2 and TRBJ2-7; D is ambiguous. V lost 7 bases to trimming and J lost 3 bases, with 16 bases between them. CDR1 SGHAT and CDR2 FQNNGV come from the germline V gene. This CDR3 contains 14 residues.

V and J are TRBV5-4 and TRBJ2-5; 7 bases line up with TRBD2. V dropped 6 bases and J dropped 4; count of bases not matched to a gene: 6. The CDR3 has 13 residues. Germline V gene data show CDR1 as SGHNT and CDR2 as YYREEE (reference sequence). In nucleotides, the CDR3 is TGTGCCAGCACCCCTACTAGCGTAGAGACCCAGTACTTC. It encodes CASTPTSVETQYF.

V and J are TRBV6-5 and TRBJ2-1; D tentatively fits TRBD1 or TRBD2 (5 bases each). Trimming pared 8 bases from V and 13 bases from J, leaving 21 bases between. This CDR3 is built from 13 residues. Per germline, CDR1 MNHEY and CDR2 SVGAGI. CDR3 amino acids: CASALTNGAVQFF. Here the CDR3 DNA reads TGTGCCAGCGCCCTCACTAACGGGGCTGTCCAGTTCTTC.

This chain links TRBV30 with TRBJ2-7; D gene uncertain. The CDR3 consists of 13 residues. Trimming cost V 1 base and J 6 bases, with 13 bases left between them. Germline CDR1 GTSNPN, CDR2 SVGIG (reference sequence). The CDR3 DNA reads TGTGCCTGGAGTGAACGGTCGGTGAGCGAGCAGTACTTC. Residues: CAWSERSVSEQYF.

This clonotype showed up many times. This rearrangement joins TRBV12-3 or TRBV12-4 to TRBJ2-7; D is possibly TRBD1 (6 bases). The CDR3 covers 15 residues. Trimming pared 4 bases from V and 0 bases from J, leaving 13 bases between. In DNA form, the CDR3 reads TGTGCCAGCAGTTCCCGGACAGCCCACTCCTACGAGCAGTACTTC. As protein: CASSSRTAHSYEQYF.

The genes are TRBV6-1 and TRBJ2-2; 9 nucleotides match TRBD2. The CDR3 is 16 amino acids. V lost 6 bases, J lost 5 bases, and 10 bases stayed unmatched. Germline V gives CDR1 MNHNS, CDR2 SASEGT. As DNA, the CDR3 is TGTGCCAGCAGATATATTAGCGGGAGACTGACCGGGGAGCTGTTTTTT. Protein: CASRYISGRLTGELFF.

On this clonotype: An end of the junction differs from the germline gene, which may be a read error. The rearrangement links TRBV6-2 or TRBV6-3 to TRBJ2-1; 10 nucleotides match TRBD2. From germline, CDR1 is MNHEY and CDR2 SVGEGT. The CDR3 length is 22 residues. CDR3 coding DNA: TGTGCCAACAGTTTCCTGATTGAGGCGTGGGTTCTAGCGGGAGAAAGGCTCAATGAGCAGTTCTTC. Encoded protein: CANSFLIEAWVLAGERLNEQFF.

With regard to this clonotype: The junction differs from germline at one of its ends, possibly a read error. The chain joins TRBV10-2 to TRBJ1-1, with 10 bases lining up with TRBD1. The CDR3 covers 14 residues. Germline V CDR1 and CDR2: WSHSY, SAAADI. The CDR3 spells CASGQGVANAEAFF. Written as DNA, the CDR3 is TGCGCCAGCGGACAGGGGGTAGCGAACGCTGAAGCTTTCTTT.